The T cell receptor beta chain described here comes from a study of T cell responses to AZD1222 COVID-19 vaccine. Study details: Second doses were pooled across both intervals (about 4 or about 12 weeks).

The method was immunoSEQ multiplex PCR; TCRdb's version includes in-frame clones alone and lacks a portion of them. Altogether more than 110,000 clones are present, more than 85% being singletons, with the ten largest covering over 7.5%. For this clone: Antigen unknown.

The CDR3 totals 14 residues. Germline lookup yields CDR1 ENHRY and CDR2 SYGVKD. Trimming cost V 8 bases and J 3 bases, with 11 bases left between them. Points from the study as a whole: Distributed over spike, vaccine-associated CD4 TCRs predominated at 160-218 and 743-854. AZD1222 recipients seropositive at baseline numbered only 6 or 7. Donors were largely white British and mainly female; clonal diversity was possibly underestimated.

The rearrangement links TRBV10-3 to TRBJ2-6; D possibly matches TRBD1 or TRBD2 (6 bases each). Sequenced material: peripheral blood, taken on day 0 of AZD1222 vaccination. The TCR originated in an adult in good health. CDR3 protein: CAIPGASGANVLTF. CDR3 nucleotides: TGTGCCATCCCGGGGGCTAGTGGGGCCAACGTCCTGACTTTC.